Below, 4 T cell receptor beta chains from the same sample are listed, as sequenced in a study of T cells in Graves' hyperthyroidism and ophthalmopathy (dated by TCRdb to about 2019). The library was generated by multiplex PCR. TCRdb records Illumina HiSeq 2000 as the sequencer. TCR beta CDR3 regions were amplified from RNA transcripts. The TCR CDR3 was subjected to a first round of RT-PCR using the HTBI primer set and the Qiagen OneStep RT-PCR kit. TCRdb cleaned the public reads at Q25 with fastp, built clones with MiXCR and kept in-frame beta chains. Rows are unified per CDR3 protein, each entry keeping the most common DNA and genes. For this sample there are around 600,000 distinct CDR3 sequences; about 14% appear just once. Around 12% of the sample is taken by the ten largest. The sample consisted of blood. The receptors here all came from a woman in her fifties or sixties with Graves' ophthalmopathy.

This clonotype was seen repeatedly, ten times or more. J is TRBJ1-5 and V is TRBV7-2; maybe TRBD1 (5 bases). The CDR3 covers 14 residues. CDR1 and CDR2 (germline): SGHTA, FQGNSA. V was pared by 5 bases and J by 3 bases, with 11 bases between. CDR3 DNA sequence: TGTGCCAGCAGCCTCGGGGGTAACAATCAGCCCCAGCATTTT. This gives the protein CASSLGGNNQPQHF.

This clonotype showed up just a few times. The genes are TRBV7-9 and TRBJ1-1, with unresolved D. Germline-derived CDR1 and CDR2 are SEHNR and FQNEAQ (reference sequence). With 2 bases removed from V and 2 bases from J, the gap between germline ends came to 24 bases. The CDR3 runs to 19 residues. CDR3 nucleotide sequence: TGTGCCAGCAGCTTAAGGTTGTTGGGTTTTGGGTCCCAAAACACTGAAGCTTTCTTT. Translating gives CASSLRLLGFGSQNTEAFF.

This clonotype has only a few counts. The rearrangement uses TRBV7-9 and TRBJ1-2; TRBD1 matches at 10 bases. Germline CDR1 SEHNR, CDR2 FQNEAQ (reference sequence). V was clipped by 7 bases and J by 4 bases; unmatched bases: 9. CDR3 length: 15 residues. The CDR3 sequence: CASTYWDRGTYGYTF. CDR3 nucleotide sequence: TGTGCCAGCACGTATTGGGACAGGGGAACCTATGGCTACACCTTC.

At least ten counts were recorded for this clonotype. This chain joins TRBV20-1 and TRBJ2-5; 9 bases align to TRBD2. The CDR3 has 16 residues. Germline CDR1 DFQATT, CDR2 SNEGSKA (reference sequence). V shed 1 base, J shed 4 bases, and the junction held 10 bases outside the gene matches. CDR3 DNA: TGCAGTGCTAGAGTGTTGGCGGGAGGGCCAGCAGAGACCCAGTACTTC. Translated: CSARVLAGGPAETQYF.